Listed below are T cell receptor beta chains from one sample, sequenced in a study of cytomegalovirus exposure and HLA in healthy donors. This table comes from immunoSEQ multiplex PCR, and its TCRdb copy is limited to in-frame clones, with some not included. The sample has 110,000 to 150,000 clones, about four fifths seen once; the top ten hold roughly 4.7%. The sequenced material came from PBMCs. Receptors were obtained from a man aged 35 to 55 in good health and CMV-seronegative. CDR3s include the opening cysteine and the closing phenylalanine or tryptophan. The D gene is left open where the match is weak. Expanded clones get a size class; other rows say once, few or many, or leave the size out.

CASSPSYGRPQHF TGTGCCAGCAGCCCGTCCTACGGTAGGCCCCAGCATTTT TRBV6-5 - TRBJ1-5 -
CASKGAGNGYTF TGTGCCAGCAAAGGGGCGGGGAATGGCTACACCTTC TRBV9 - TRBJ1-2 -
CASSPATTNTGELFF TGCGCCAGCAGCCCGGCTACTACGAACACCGGGGAGCTGTTTTTT TRBV5-1 - TRBJ2-2 -
CASSVPGLAPADTQYF TGTGCCAGCAGCGTCCCGGGACTAGCTCCTGCAGATACGCAGTATTTT TRBV7-2 TRBD2 TRBJ2-3 -
CASSLTTGGEKLFF TGTGCCAGCAGCTTGACAACGGGTGGGGAAAAACTGTTTTTT TRBV5-5 - TRBJ1-4 -
CASGLTTGKLGNYGYTF TGTGCTAGTGGTTTGACGACGGGAAAATTGGGGAACTATGGCTACACCTTC TRBV12-5 - TRBJ1-2 -
CASSTQGYNEQFF TGTGCCAGCAGCACACAGGGATACAATGAGCAGTTCTTC TRBV11-2 - TRBJ2-1 -
CASSQNGAGINIQYF TGTGCCAGCAGCCAAAATGGAGCGGGGATAAACATTCAGTACTTC TRBV16 TRBD2 TRBJ2-4 -
CASSDTSGGYNEQFF TGCGCCAGCAGTGATACTAGCGGGGGTTACAATGAGCAGTTCTTC TRBV10-1 TRBD2 TRBJ2-1 -
CASSQVAVSYGYTF TGCGCCAGCAGCCAAGTGGCAGTCAGCTATGGCTACACCTTC TRBV4-1 - TRBJ1-2 once
CASGPGGGHSYEQYF TGTGCTAGTGGCCCAGGCGGGGGGCACTCCTACGAGCAGTACTTC TRBV12-5 TRBD2 TRBJ2-7 -
CASSFRDSSSPLHF TGTGCCAGCAGCTTCCGGGACAGTTCTTCACCCCTCCACTTT TRBV7-8 TRBD1 TRBJ1-6 -
CASSFGQGNQPQHF TGTGCCAGCAGCTTTGGACAGGGAAATCAGCCCCAGCATTTT TRBV7-2 TRBD1 TRBJ1-5 -
CASSLGPSTYEQYF TGTGCCAGCAGCTTAGGGCCCTCGACCTACGAGCAGTACTTC TRBV7-3 - TRBJ2-7 -
CASSSSGGAYEQYF TGCGCCAGCAGCTCTAGCGGGGGTGCGTACGAGCAGTACTTC TRBV5-1 TRBD2 TRBJ2-7 -
CAWRGGGQVGNTIYF TGTGCCTGGAGAGGGGGGGGGCAAGTAGGAAACACCATATATTTT TRBV30 - TRBJ1-3 once
CASSLTGGDTQYF TGTGCCAGCAGCCTGACAGGGGGAGATACGCAGTATTTT TRBV28 TRBD1 TRBJ2-3 -
CASNGDSLLSPLHF TGTGCCAGCAATGGGGACAGTCTTCTTTCACCCCTCCACTTT TRBV2 TRBD1 TRBJ1-6 -
CASSMGGEELFF TGTGCCAGCAGCATGGGGGGGGAGGAGCTGTTTTTT TRBV7-2 TRBD2 TRBJ2-2 -
CASSFEQTPRTDTQYF TGCGCCAGCAGCTTTGAACAGACCCCCCGCACAGATACGCAGTATTTT TRBV5-1 - TRBJ2-3 -
CASSRAGVKETQYF TGTGCCAGCTCCCGAGCAGGGGTGAAGGAGACCCAGTACTTC TRBV5-6 - TRBJ2-5 few
CASSENRGTYQFF TGTGCCAGCAGCGAAAACAGGGGAACCTACCAGTTCTTC TRBV11-2 TRBD1 TRBJ2-1 -
CASSLGGGSNQPQHF TGTGCCAGCAGCTTAGGGGGAGGCAGCAATCAGCCCCAGCATTTT TRBV7-2 - TRBJ1-5 -
CASSRQVNNQPQHF TGTGCCAGCAGTCGACAGGTAAATAATCAGCCCCAGCATTTT TRBV6-5 - TRBJ1-5 few
CASSSLQGDNEQFF TGTGCCAGCAGTTCGCTGCAGGGGGACAATGAGCAGTTCTTC TRBV27 TRBD1 TRBJ2-1 -
CAWSDSRAGGYTF TGTGCCTGGAGTGACTCCCGGGCGGGGGGCTACACCTTC TRBV30 - TRBJ1-2 -
CASSLMGANTEAFF TGTGCCAGCAGCTTAATGGGGGCGAACACTGAAGCTTTCTTT TRBV7-9 - TRBJ1-1 -
CASSVGTGALEQYF TGTGCCAGCAGCGTAGGGACAGGGGCCCTCGAGCAGTACTTC TRBV9 TRBD1 TRBJ2-7 -
CASRPLAGGLDTGELFF TGTGCCAGCAGGCCCCTAGCGGGGGGGCTTGACACCGGGGAGCTGTTTTTT TRBV2 TRBD2 TRBJ2-2 -
CASSAFRGQGNQPQHF TGTGCCAGCAGTGCCTTTCGGGGACAGGGGAATCAGCCCCAGCATTTT TRBV25-1 TRBD1 TRBJ1-5 -
CASSPGTGLVEQYF TGTGCCAGCAGCCCCGGGACAGGTCTCGTCGAGCAGTACTTC TRBV7-6 TRBD1 TRBJ2-7 -
CASKQLTDTEAFF TGTGCCAGCAAACAACTCACAGACACTGAAGCTTTCTTT TRBV6-5 - TRBJ1-1 few
CASSAGIYEQYF TGTGCCAGCAGCGCAGGGATCTACGAGCAGTACTTC TRBV25-1 - TRBJ2-7 few
CAINNPGNEQYF TGTGCCATCAACAACCCAGGAAACGAGCAGTACTTC TRBV10-3 - TRBJ2-7 -
CASSLTGATGGNTIYF TGTGCCAGTAGTTTAACAGGAGCTACCGGAGGAAACACCATATATTTT TRBV19 - TRBJ1-3 -
CASSESRPNAGLKDTQYF TGTGCCAGCAGTGAATCACGACCCAACGCGGGACTTAAGGATACGCAGTATTTT TRBV6-1 - TRBJ2-3 -
CASSLYSGGADGELFF TGTGCCAGCAGTTTATACAGTGGGGGGGCCGACGGGGAGCTGTTTTTT TRBV27 - TRBJ2-2 -
CASSAGQFGDTIYF TGTGCCAGCAGCGCCGGACAGTTCGGGGACACCATATATTTT TRBV5-8 - TRBJ1-3 -
CASSWGQITYEQYF TGTGCCAGCAGCTGGGGACAGATAACCTACGAGCAGTACTTC TRBV5-6 TRBD1 TRBJ2-7 -
CAIRQGDSGNTIYF TGTGCCATTAGACAGGGGGACTCTGGAAACACCATATATTTT TRBV10-3 TRBD1 TRBJ1-3 -
CASSTDRNTEAFF TGTGCCAGCAGTACGGACAGGAACACTGAAGCTTTCTTT TRBV2 - TRBJ1-1 few
CSGGRQGKGYGYTF TGCAGCGGGGGAAGACAGGGAAAAGGCTATGGCTACACCTTC TRBV29-1 TRBD1 TRBJ1-2 -
CASSPSGGTTDTQYF TGTGCCAGCAGTCCTAGTGGGGGGACTACAGATACGCAGTATTTT TRBV7-3 - TRBJ2-3 -
CATSFGGGSYGYTF TGTGCCACTAGCTTTGGGGGGGGAAGCTATGGCTACACCTTC TRBV28 - TRBJ1-2 -
CASSTDRGRSYEQYF TGTGCCAGCAGTACCGACAGGGGGCGAAGCTACGAGCAGTACTTC TRBV6-5 TRBD1 TRBJ2-7 -
CASSIWEGSGGELFF TGTGCCAGCAGCATTTGGGAGGGAAGTGGAGGGGAGCTGTTTTTT TRBV7-8 TRBD2 TRBJ2-2 -
CASSLASLAGGPHEQFF TGTGCTAGCAGCTTAGCCTCACTAGCGGGGGGGCCCCATGAGCAGTTCTTC TRBV7-7 TRBD2 TRBJ2-1 few
CASSFSLAGANNEQFF TGTGCCAGCAGCTTCTCACTAGCGGGGGCAAACAATGAGCAGTTCTTC TRBV11-3 TRBD2 TRBJ2-1 -
CASSYSAGVSYEQYF TGTGCCAGCAGTTACTCGGCAGGGGTCTCCTACGAGCAGTACTTC TRBV6-5 - TRBJ2-7 -
CASSSSAGSRDTQYF TGTGCCAGCAGTTCATCGGCAGGGTCGAGAGATACGCAGTATTTT TRBV28 - TRBJ2-3 -
CASGFGTAIRNEKLFF TGTGCTAGTGGTTTCGGGACAGCTATCAGGAACGAAAAACTGTTTTTT TRBV12-5 TRBD1 TRBJ1-4 -
CASTWGQGSTDTQYF TGTGCCAGCACATGGGGGCAGGGGAGCACAGATACGCAGTATTTT TRBV7-9 - TRBJ2-3 -
CASSLEQGHEQYF TGTGCCAGCAGCTTAGAACAGGGCCACGAGCAGTACTTC TRBV11-3 - TRBJ2-7 -
CASSLGVGAGETQYF TGTGCCAGCAGCTTAGGGGTGGGGGCGGGAGAGACCCAGTACTTC TRBV7-8 - TRBJ2-5 -